This T cell receptor (beta chain) was retrieved from a study of brain T cells in children with intractable seizures. Sequencing used immunoSEQ multiplex PCR; TCRdb keeps in-frame clones, though not all of them. Of some 7,700 clones in the sample, roughly 73% were seen once. Study observations and caveats: HCMV serostatus was not known, and viral specificity came from CDR3 similarity only.

Surgery cases with the highest brain T cell transcript signatures were chosen for sequencing. V lost 3 bases and J lost 2; bases outside the gene matches: 6. The CDR3 totals 16 residues. Germline CDR1 reads KGHDR; CDR2 reads SFDVKD. Regarding this clone: Its target is unknown.

Specimen: resected brain tissue, collected at surgery. The chain employs TRBV24-1 and TRBJ2-1, with TRBD1 identical over 7 bases. This receptor was identified in a boy under two years old with tuberous sclerosis and intractable seizures. Here the CDR3 reads CATSDTDRDPYNEQFF. The CDR3 DNA is TGTGCCACCAGTGATACAGACAGGGACCCCTACAATGAGCAGTTCTTC.